The 29 T cell receptor beta chains presented below share a single source sample, sequenced in a study of T cells in Graves' hyperthyroidism and ophthalmopathy. Regions amplified from RNA transcripts were the TCR beta CDR3 regions. TCR CDR3 underwent first-round RT-PCR with the HTBI primer set. MiXCR was run by TCRdb on the multiplex PCR reads, yielding one entry per CDR3 protein. The repertoire holds 700,000 or so distinct CDR3 sequences, with roughly 15% as singletons. The sample taken for sequencing was blood. The receptors shown here come from a woman aged 45-65 years with Graves' ophthalmopathy.

This clonotype was counted at least ten times. The chain joins TRBV15 to TRBJ2-1; 7 nucleotides line up with TRBD2. This CDR3 contains 16 residues. Germline V lookup: CDR1 LNHNV, CDR2 YYDKDF (reference sequence). Losses at the gene ends were 8 bases for V and 1 base for J; bases not matched to a gene: 11. The CDR3 coding sequence is TGTGCCACCGCGATGGGGGGGTGGGGTTCCTACAATGAGCAGTTCTTC. This translates into CATAMGGWGSYNEQFF.

There are many counts of this clonotype. V gene TRBV2 combines with J gene TRBJ2-7; D is ambiguous. Looked up from germline, CDR1 is SNHLY and CDR2 is FYNNEI. The CDR3 sequence is 10 residues long. V lost 7 bases, J lost 1 base, and 2 bases lay in between. The CDR3 loop reads CASISYEQYF. CDR3 bases: TGTGCCAGCATTTCCTACGAGCAGTACTTC.

This clonotype was observed a handful of times. This rearrangement joins TRBV9 to TRBJ2-3, with TRBD1 matching over 7 bases. V lost 3 bases, J lost 1 base, and 5 bases stayed unmatched. This CDR3 comprises 15 residues. In germline, CDR1 is SGDLS, CDR2 YYNGEE. Here the CDR3 DNA reads TGTGCCAGCAGCGCGGCCACAGGGGGCACAGATACGCAGTATTTT. This encodes CASSAATGGTDTQYF.

In its sample, this clonotype was seen many times. The rearrangement joins TRBV3-1 to TRBJ1-6; TRBD1 is a possible D gene (6 bases). V gave up 1 base and J gave up 9 bases, with 13 bases separating them. Germline CDR1 is LGHDT and CDR2 is YNNKEL (reference sequence). The CDR3 contains 15 residues. The CDR3 DNA is TGTGCCAGCAGCCAAGGGGGCAGGGGAGGTTCACCCCTCCACTTT. Protein: CASSQGGRGGSPLHF. The entire variable domain, with the rest obtained from reference TRBV3-1 and TRBJ1-6, is as follows: DTAVSQTPKYLVTQMGNDKSIKCEQNLGHDTMYWYKQDSKKFLKIMFSYNNKELIINETVPNRFSPKSPDKAHLNLHINSLELGDSAVYFCASSQGGRGGSPLHFGNGTRLTVT.

This chain links TRBV6-5 with TRBJ2-7, with D tentatively TRBD2 (6 bases). The CDR3 is 14 residues long. Germline CDR1 reads MNHEY; CDR2 reads SVGAGI. The ends were cut back, 1 base at V and 6 bases at J, with 13 bases in the middle. The CDR3, as DNA: TGTGCCAGCAGTTACTGGGGGGTGGATCGCGAGCAGTACTTC. Protein product: CASSYWGVDREQYF.

This clonotype was counted many times. The chain recombines TRBV28 with TRBJ2-7; D gene unclear. CDR1 is MDHEN and CDR2 is SYDVKM in the germline V gene. There are 11 residues in the CDR3. Trimming took 5 bases from V and 3 from J, leaving 5 bases between them. CDR3 sequence reads: CASSQIYEQYF. CDR3 coding DNA: TGTGCCAGCAGTCAAATCTACGAGCAGTACTTC.

With regard to this clonotype: A much larger clone lies one base from this, so it may be a read error. The chain couples TRBV7-2 to TRBJ1-2, with a possible D match to TRBD1 (5 bases). There are 16 residues in the CDR3. V lost 5 bases and J lost 4, with 20 bases in between. From germline, CDR1 is SGHTA and CDR2 FQGNSA. CDR3 in DNA: TGTGCCAGCAGCGCCCATGGGGGGTCACCGACCTATGGCTACACCTTC. Translation gives CASSAHGGSPTYGYTF.

This clonotype was recorded at least ten times. The gene calls are TRBV12-3 or TRBV12-4 and TRBJ2-3; 8 bases fit TRBD2. J gave up 0 bases and V 3 bases, and 5 bases lay outside the gene matches. The CDR3 totals 16 residues. For the CDR3, the DNA is TGTGCCAGCAGTTTCGGGACTAGTCTCAGCACAGATACGCAGTATTTT. The encoded protein is CASSFGTSLSTDTQYF.

This clonotype was observed many times. The chain couples TRBV20-1 to TRBJ2-3; tentatively, D is TRBD1 or TRBD2 (7 bases each). The CDR3 loop spans 16 amino acids. Germline V gene lookup returns CDR1 DFQATT and CDR2 SNEGSKA (reference sequence). V was pared by 2 bases and J by 4 bases, with 19 bases between. CDR3 sequence reads: CSARMRQGGMADTQYF. The CDR3 bases are TGCAGTGCTAGAATGCGCCAGGGGGGGATGGCAGATACGCAGTATTTT.

The rearrangement links TRBV5-5 to TRBJ2-2; tentative D call: TRBD2 (6 bases). The CDR3 covers 14 residues. The V gene's germline CDR1 is SGHKS and CDR2 YYEKEE (reference sequence). Trimming left V 1 base short and J 14 bases short, with 18 bases between. The CDR3 is CASSLMQGDGRLFF. The CDR3 bases are TGTGCCAGCAGCTTGATGCAGGGAGACGGGAGACTGTTTTTT. Filled out from reference TRBV5-5 and TRBJ2-2, the complete variable domain reads DAGVTQSPTHLIKTRGQQVTLRCSPISGHKSVSWYQQVLGQGPQFIFQYYEKEERGRGNFPDRFSARQFPNYSSELNVNALLLGDSALYLCASSLMQGDGRLFFGEGSRLTVL.

The count of this clonotype is one. This may come from a read error, since a much larger clone is one base off. The chain is built from TRBV3-1 and TRBJ2-2; possibly TRBD1 for D (5 bases). V was clipped by 1 base and J by 3 bases, with 15 bases between them. The CDR3 contains 17 residues. The V gene's germline CDR1 is LGHDT and CDR2 YNNKEL (reference sequence). For the CDR3, the DNA is TGTGCCAGCAGCCAAGGCTTCCGACAGAGTGACACCGGGGAGCTGTTTTTT. This sequence encodes CASSQGFRQSDTGELFF.

This chain links TRBV15 with TRBJ2-1, with a weak D call TRBD1 (5 bases). The CDR3 spans 15 residues. Germline CDR1 reads LNHNV; CDR2 reads YYDKDF (reference sequence). V lost 3 bases and J 11 bases, leaving 20 bases between the germline ends. CDR3 DNA sequence: TGTGCCACCAGCAGTCCTCAGGGTCCGGCTTGGAAGCAGTTCTTC. This codes for CATSSPQGPAWKQFF.

In its sample, this clonotype was seen many times. DNA for the CDR3: TGTGCCAGCAGTTTAGGGGTAGCTCAGCCCCAGCATTTT. Translating it yields CASSLGVAQPQHF. J is TRBJ1-5 and V is TRBV28; D not resolved. Per the germline V gene, CDR1 is MDHEN and CDR2 is SYDVKM. V was trimmed by 2 bases and J by 6 bases, leaving 8 bases between them. The CDR3 totals 13 residues.

This clonotype came up many times. The DNA of the CDR3 is TGTGCCAGCAGTTACGCGAGACTAGCGGGAGCCAAAAACATTCAGTACTTC. Its protein product is CASSYARLAGAKNIQYF. V and J are TRBV6-6 and TRBJ2-4; TRBD2 matches at 10 bases. After removal of 2 bases from V and 0 bases from J, the junction contained 4 bases not matched to a gene. Germline CDR1 and CDR2: MNHNY and SVGAGI (reference sequence). This CDR3 comprises 17 residues.

This clonotype appeared many times. This rearrangement joins TRBV5-1 to TRBJ2-3; a possible D gene is TRBD1 (6 bases). The CDR3 runs 14 residues. The V end lost 4 bases, the J end lost 0 bases, and 9 bases lay between the germline ends. Germline CDR1 and CDR2: SGHRS and YFSETQ. The CDR3, as DNA: TGCGCCAGCAGCACAGGGATTAGCACAGATACGCAGTATTTT. Translating gives CASSTGISTDTQYF.

In its sample, this clonotype was seen many times. The rearrangement joins TRBV3-1 to TRBJ2-3; D is unclear. This CDR3 is built from 15 residues. Deletions cut 0 bases from V and 2 bases from J, with 9 bases between. The germline V gene encodes CDR1 LGHDT and CDR2 YNNKEL (reference sequence). CDR3 protein: CASSQDPKPTDTQYF. DNA of the CDR3: TGTGCCAGCAGCCAAGATCCCAAACCCACAGATACGCAGTATTTT.

This sequence joins TRBV3-1 and TRBJ1-3; 7 bases align to TRBD1. CDR3 length: 17 residues. Trimming took 2 bases from V and 0 from J; bases not matched to a gene: 7. In germline, CDR1 is LGHDT, CDR2 YNNKEL (reference sequence). CDR3 region: CASSQLTWDSSGNTIYF. CDR3 DNA: TGTGCCAGCAGCCAATTAACTTGGGACAGCTCTGGAAACACCATATATTTT.

Regarding this clonotype: A much larger clone is a single base away; this may be a read error. The conserved final phenylalanine or tryptophan is absent from the CDR3, which likely points to a read error. The V gene is TRBV7-9, the J gene TRBJ1-5, with TRBD1 matching over 8 bases. CDR3 length: 14 amino acids. With 6 bases clipped from V and 4 bases from J, the junction kept 5 bases outside the gene matches. The germline V gene encodes CDR1 SEHNR and CDR2 FQNEAQ (reference sequence). The CDR3 sequence is CASSADRGNQPQHS. The CDR3 bases are TGTGCCAGCAGTGCCGACAGGGGTAATCAGCCCCAGCATTCT.

V is TRBV27 and J is TRBJ2-7; no definite D call. The CDR3 consists of 13 residues. V dropped 5 bases and J dropped 9 bases, with 17 bases sitting between them. Germline CDR1 and CDR2: MNHEY and SMNVEV (reference sequence). CDR3 in amino acids: CASSPTPISRQYF. CDR3 DNA: TGTGCCAGCAGTCCCACTCCAATTAGTCGGCAGTACTTC.

This clonotype was seen only a few times. The rearrangement joins TRBV6-6 to TRBJ2-2, with TRBD2 matching 7 bases. The V gene's germline CDR1 is MNHNY and CDR2 SVGAGI (reference sequence). The CDR3 covers 15 residues. J gave up 5 bases and V 0 bases, and 3 bases lay outside the gene matches. The CDR3 sequence is CASSYSLAETGELFF. The DNA of the CDR3 is TGTGCCAGCAGTTACTCGCTAGCGGAGACCGGGGAGCTGTTTTTT.

This rearrangement joins TRBV6-2 or TRBV6-3 to TRBJ2-5, with D unresolved. From germline, CDR1 is MNHEY and CDR2 SVGEGT. The V end was cut by 4 bases, the J end by 5 bases, with 14 bases between. The length of the CDR3 is 14 residues. DNA for the CDR3: TGTGCCAGCAGTTTCCCGCGGCGCATGGAGACCCAGTACTTC. Translated: CASSFPRRMETQYF.

This clonotype came up many times. V usage is TRBV27 and J usage is TRBJ2-5; 9 nucleotides align to TRBD1. Germline-derived CDR1 and CDR2 are MNHEY and SMNVEV (reference sequence). J gave up 2 bases and V 5 bases, and 6 bases lay outside the gene matches. The CDR3 consists of 15 residues. The CDR3 here is CASSGTGMGQETQYF. In nucleotides, the CDR3 is TGTGCCAGCAGTGGGACAGGGATGGGTCAAGAGACCCAGTACTTC.

This clonotype appeared many times. The rearrangement links TRBV11-1 to TRBJ1-1; 7 nucleotides line up with TRBD1. The germline V gene has CDR1 SGHAT and CDR2 FQDESV (reference sequence). V lost 3 bases to trimming and J lost 1 base; unmatched junction nucleotides: 5. This CDR3 spans 15 amino acids. The CDR3 region has the DNA TGTGCCAGCAGCTTGATGGGACAGACGAACACTGAAGCTTTCTTT. Protein product: CASSLMGQTNTEAFF.

For the CDR3, the DNA is TGTGCCAGCAGCCCGGACAGGGGAACCAGCTCCTACGAGCAGTACTTC. It translates to CASSPDRGTSSYEQYF. The V and J genes are TRBV7-2 and TRBJ2-7, with 9 bases identical to TRBD1. Unmatched junction bases numbered 8, after V lost 5 bases and J lost 0 bases. Germline CDR1 is SGHTA and CDR2 is FQGNSA. This CDR3 has 16 residues.

In the case of this clonotype: Germline is not matched at one junction end, which may reflect a read error. This rearrangement joins TRBV7-9 to TRBJ2-6; D unclear. The CDR3 has 20 amino acids. Per germline, CDR1 SEHNR and CDR2 FQNEAQ (reference sequence). CDR3 sequence: CASSQRVTRPNQAGANVLTF. Here the CDR3 DNA reads TGCGCCAGCAGCCAACGGGTAACACGCCCTAATCAAGCTGGGGCCAACGTCCTGACTTTC.

The V call is TRBV29-1, the J call TRBJ1-2, with no clear D. Germline assignment: CDR1 SQVTM and CDR2 ANQGSEA. V was trimmed by 3 bases and J by 8 bases, leaving 10 bases between them. CDR3 size: 11 residues. The CDR3: CSVDRRVGYTF. CDR3 nucleotides: TGCAGCGTTGACCGGAGGGTAGGCTACACCTTC. Complete variable domain (other parts from reference TRBV29-1 and TRBJ1-2): SAVISQKPSRDICQRGTSLTIQCQVDSQVTMMFWYRQQPGQSLTLIATANQGSEATYESGFVIDKFPISRPNLTFSTLTVSNMSPEDSSIYLCSVDRRVGYTFGSGTRLTVV.

The V gene is TRBV28, the J gene TRBJ2-7; possible D gene TRBD2, 6 bases. Trimming took off 7 bases at V and 4 bases at J, with 17 bases between the two ends. CDR3 size: 14 residues. Germline V gene sequence: CDR1 MDHEN, CDR2 SYDVKM. CDR3 sequence reads: CASTHPGTPYEQYF. As DNA, the CDR3 is TGTGCCAGCACGCATCCCGGGACTCCTTACGAGCAGTACTTC.

This clonotype appeared many times. V usage is TRBV5-1 and J usage is TRBJ1-1; no clear D. The CDR3 has 14 amino acids. CDR1 is SGHRS and CDR2 is YFSETQ in the germline V gene. Deletions cut 1 base from V and 2 bases from J, with 9 bases between. The CDR3 spells CASSLLRPNTEAFF. As DNA, the CDR3 is TGCGCCAGCAGCTTGCTTAGACCCAACACTGAAGCTTTCTTT.

This clonotype was recorded at least ten times. The rearrangement joins TRBV2 to TRBJ2-7, with TRBD1 matching over 10 bases. CDR1 is SNHLY, CDR2 FYNNEI, per germline. This CDR3 has 12 amino acids. The V gene end was trimmed by 11 bases and the J gene end by 3 bases; junction bases not matched to a gene: 4. The CDR3: CASRDRGYEQYF. CDR3 nucleotide sequence: TGTGCCTCCCGGGACAGGGGCTACGAGCAGTACTTC.